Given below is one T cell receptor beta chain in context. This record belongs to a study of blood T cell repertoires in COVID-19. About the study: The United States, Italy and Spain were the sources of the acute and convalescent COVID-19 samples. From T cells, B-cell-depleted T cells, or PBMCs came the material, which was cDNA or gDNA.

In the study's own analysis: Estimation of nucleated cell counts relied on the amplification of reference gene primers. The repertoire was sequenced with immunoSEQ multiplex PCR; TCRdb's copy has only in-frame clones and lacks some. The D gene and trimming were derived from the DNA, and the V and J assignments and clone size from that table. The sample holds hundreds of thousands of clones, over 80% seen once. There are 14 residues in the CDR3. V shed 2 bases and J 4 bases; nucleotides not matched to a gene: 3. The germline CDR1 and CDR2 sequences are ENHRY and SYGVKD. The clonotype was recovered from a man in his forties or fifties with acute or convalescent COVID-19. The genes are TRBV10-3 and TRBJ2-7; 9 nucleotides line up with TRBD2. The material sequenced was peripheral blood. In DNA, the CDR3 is TGTGCCATCAGTGAGGCGGGAGGGCCTTACGAGCAGTACTTC. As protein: CAISEAGGPYEQYF.